These 12 T cell receptor beta chains were sequenced from one sample in a study of blood T cells in healthy people across ages. A second roughly 7 to 12 cycle PCR used barcoded and J-beta primers. MiXCR, run by TCRdb on the 5' RACE reads, gives a single entry per CDR3 protein. Of approximately 800,000 distinct CDR3 sequences listed, 55% to 75% were seen once; the top ten hold approximately 21%. Source material: blood. Receptors were obtained from a man aged 25-45 years in good health.

Concerning this clonotype itself: The junction and the germline gene differ at one end; a read error may be behind it. This chain uses TRBV6-5 with TRBJ2-3; 9 nucleotides align to TRBD2. The germline V gene encodes CDR1 MNHEY and CDR2 SVGAGI. The CDR3 sequence is 15 residues long. The CDR3 loop is CTSSYRAGGTYTQYF. The DNA of the CDR3 is TGTACCAGCAGTTACCGAGCGGGGGGCACATATACGCAGTATTTT.

The chain couples TRBV7-2 to TRBJ2-4; 10 bases fit TRBD2. The V segment lost 1 base and the J segment 13 bases; nucleotides outside the gene matches: 13. Per germline, CDR1 SGHTA and CDR2 FQGNSA. This CDR3 region has 16 residues. This CDR3 reads CASSLVGGSGRLEQYF. For the CDR3, the DNA is TGTGCCAGCAGCTTAGTGGGTGGTAGCGGGAGGCTGGAGCAGTACTTC.

To note about this clonotype: The junction shows a germline mismatch at one end, possibly a read error. The gene calls are TRBV25-1 and TRBJ2-7; 7 positions match TRBD1. Germline lookup yields CDR1 MGHDK and CDR2 SYGVNS. The CDR3 length is 19 residues. Here the CDR3 reads CTSSGADDGGQPFSYEQYF. CDR3 nucleotide sequence: TGTACCAGCAGTGGCGCAGACGATGGGGGACAGCCTTTTTCCTACGAGCAGTACTTC.

The rearrangement joins TRBV15 to TRBJ1-2; D is uncertain. The V end was cut by 4 bases, the J end by 4 bases, with 16 bases between. Germline CDR1 reads LNHNV; CDR2 reads YYDKDF (reference sequence). The CDR3 covers 15 residues. CDR3 sequence: CATSTPSQATYGYTF. In DNA, the CDR3 is TGTGCCACCAGCACACCATCGCAAGCTACCTATGGCTACACCTTC. The entire variable domain, with the rest obtained from reference TRBV15 and TRBJ1-2, is as follows: DAMVIQNPRYQVTQFGKPVTLSCSQTLNHNVMYWYQQKSSQAPKLLFHYYDKDFNNEADTPDNFQSRRPNTSFCFLDIRSPGLGDTAMYLCATSTPSQATYGYTFGSGTRLTVV.

This clonotype was seen only a few times. This chain links TRBV20-1 with TRBJ1-5; D call uncertain. Germline loops: CDR1 DFQATT, CDR2 SNEGSKA (reference sequence). V was pared by 4 bases and J by 4 bases, with 8 bases between. This CDR3 is built from 12 residues. The CDR3 protein is CSAKSGNQPQHF. In DNA form, the CDR3 reads TGCAGTGCTAAGAGTGGGAATCAGCCCCAGCATTTT.

The chain is built from TRBV28 and TRBJ2-4; 7 nucleotides agree with TRBD1. The DNA end is more similar to TRBJ2-7, so the J call may be wrong. The CDR3 has 13 amino acids. The germline V gene has CDR1 MDHEN and CDR2 SYDVKM. CDR3: CASSSGQPYEQYF. CDR3 sequence (DNA): TGTGCCAGCAGTTCGGGACAGCCCTACGAGCAGTACTTC.

This clonotype was counted at least ten times. The V and J genes are TRBV7-2 and TRBJ1-2; D is unresolved. The CDR3 covers 13 residues. The V and J ends lost 5 bases and 4 bases respectively, with 11 bases between them. Per germline, CDR1 SGHTA and CDR2 FQGNSA. The CDR3 loop is CASSPSGRYGYTF. The CDR3 DNA follows: TGTGCCAGCAGCCCCTCCGGTCGCTATGGCTACACCTTC.

This clonotype showed up just a few times. The V call is TRBV7-2, the J call TRBJ2-7; 9 bases map to TRBD2. Per germline, CDR1 SGHTA and CDR2 FQGNSA. The CDR3 totals 19 residues. Unmatched junction bases numbered 26, after V lost 5 bases and J lost 9 bases. CDR3 nucleotides: TGTGCCAGCAGCCCCAAAGCGGCTAGCGGGATTGGAAGCACAGATACGCAGTACTTC. This gives the protein CASSPKAASGIGSTDTQYF. The full variable domain, with the rest looked up from reference TRBV7-2 and TRBJ2-7, is GAGVSQSPSNKVTEKGKDVELRCDPISGHTALYWYRQSLGQGLEFLIYFQGNSAPDKSGLPSDRFSAERTGGSVSTLTIQRTQQEDSAVYLCASSPKAASGIGSTDTQYFGPGTRLTVT.

Only a few counts were recorded for this clonotype. CDR3 sequence (DNA): TGTGCCAGCAGCCAAGATTTAGCCTACAATGAGCAGTTCTTC. Protein product: CASSQDLAYNEQFF. The rearrangement joins TRBV4-2 to TRBJ2-1, with no clear D. V lost 0 bases and J lost 2, with 5 bases in between. The germline gives CDR1 LGHNA, CDR2 YNFKEQ. This CDR3 has 14 residues.

V is TRBV20-1 and J is TRBJ2-5, with D hard to call. Germline lookup yields CDR1 DFQATT and CDR2 SNEGSKA (reference sequence). The CDR3 is 10 residues long. The CDR3 DNA reads TGCACCATGGGGAAAGAGACCCAGTACTTC. It translates to CTMGKETQYF.

V gene TRBV20-1 combines with J gene TRBJ2-7; D is ambiguous. With 3 bases removed from V and 1 base from J, the gap between germline ends came to 19 bases. This CDR3 is built from 16 residues. Germline CDR1 is DFQATT and CDR2 is SNEGSKA (reference sequence). The CDR3 is CSASPRAYPLSYEQYF. DNA for the CDR3: TGCAGTGCTAGTCCTCGGGCCTATCCCTTGTCCTACGAGCAGTACTTC.

The rearrangement joins TRBV7-9 to TRBJ2-3; D may be TRBD2 (6 bases). Trimming stripped 10 bases from V and 7 bases from J, with 18 bases between. This CDR3 comprises 13 residues. Germline CDR1 and CDR2: SEHNR and FQNEAQ (reference sequence). In DNA form, the CDR3 reads TGTGCCACCGATCTTCTGGGACTTAATACGCAGTATTTT. This translates into CATDLLGLNTQYF.